These 32 T cell receptor beta chains were all obtained from the same sample, sequenced in a study of glioma-infiltrating T cells after dendritic cell vaccination. Method: immunoSEQ multiplex PCR; TCRdb's copy keeps in-frame clones and lacks some. The data show tens of thousands of clones, around 87% seen once. Time point specified: after dendritic cell vaccination, including at tumor progression/relapse. The specimen was blood, collected after dendritic cell vaccination. These receptors were collected from a human donor with glioblastoma.

This clone was counted once. V gene TRBV5-1 combines with J gene TRBJ2-5; tentative D call: TRBD1 (6 bases). V was clipped by 5 bases and J by 3 bases, with 8 bases between them. Germline assignment: CDR1 SGHRS and CDR2 YFSETQ. This CDR3 comprises 12 residues. CDR3 sequence: CASRTGEETQYF. As DNA, the CDR3 is TGCGCCAGCAGGACAGGAGAAGAGACCCAGTACTTC. The whole variable domain, filled in from reference TRBV5-1 and TRBJ2-5, reads KAGVTQTPRYLIKTRGQQVTLSCSPISGHRSVSWYQQTPGQGLQFLFEYFSETQRNKGNFPGRFSGRQFSNSRSEMNVSTLELGDSALYLCASRTGEETQYFGPGTRLLVL.

This clone was counted between two and nine times. The rearrangement joins TRBV14 to TRBJ1-2, with a tentative D call TRBD1 (6 bases). V gave up 4 bases and J gave up 7 bases, with 13 bases separating them. The CDR3 spans 13 residues. CDR1 is SGHDN, CDR2 FVKESK, per germline. The CDR3 DNA reads TGTGCCAGCAGCCTCCGACAGGCCCGTGGCTACACCTTC. Protein: CASSLRQARGYTF.

The rearrangement joins TRBV5-1 to TRBJ1-2; perhaps TRBD1 as D (5 bases). The CDR3 is 14 residues long. Trimming cost V 4 bases and J 2 bases, with 12 bases left between them. The V gene's germline CDR1 is SGHRS and CDR2 YFSETQ. CDR3 residues: CASSPLTENYGYTF. The CDR3 nucleotides read TGCGCCAGCAGCCCGTTGACAGAAAACTATGGCTACACCTTC.

This clone has a handful of counts. This chain connects TRBV2 to TRBJ2-7, with 8 bases aligning to TRBD1. The CDR3 runs 14 residues. V dropped 5 bases and J dropped 1; count of bases not matched to a gene: 4. The V gene's germline CDR1 is SNHLY and CDR2 FYNNEI. DNA of the CDR3: TGTGCCAGCAGTTGGGGGACAGGTTCCTACGAGCAGTACTTC. It encodes CASSWGTGSYEQYF.

This chain joins TRBV14 and TRBJ2-7, with a possible D match to TRBD1 (6 bases). The CDR3 consists of 14 residues. Germline values: CDR1 SGHDN, CDR2 FVKESK. V lost 3 bases to trimming and J lost 3 bases, with 12 bases between them. CDR3 sequence: CASSHGGPYYEQYF. CDR3 DNA: TGTGCCAGCAGCCATGGGGGCCCCTACTACGAGCAGTACTTC.

This chain joins TRBV11-2 and TRBJ2-3; D call uncertain. Germline CDR1 SGHAT, CDR2 FQNNGV. V was pared by 5 bases and J by 9 bases, with 12 bases between. The CDR3 totals 12 residues. The CDR3 loop reads CASSETTRTQYF. CDR3 nucleotides: TGTGCCAGCAGCGAGACAACGCGAACGCAGTATTTT.

The V gene is TRBV7-2, the J gene TRBJ2-3; D is perhaps TRBD2 (6 bases). The CDR3 runs 16 residues. V was clipped by 2 bases and J by 3 bases, with 15 bases between them. Germline CDR1 SGHTA, CDR2 FQGNSA. The CDR3 region has the DNA TGTGCCAGCAGCTTACGGATGGCGGGGCAGACAGATACGCAGTATTTT. Its translation is CASSLRMAGQTDTQYF.

In its sample, this clone was seen once. V gene TRBV4-2 combines with J gene TRBJ2-1; 7 nucleotides agree with TRBD2. V was pared by 6 bases and J by 9 bases, with 17 bases of the junction left unmatched. The CDR3 has 16 residues. Germline V gene sequence: CDR1 LGHNA, CDR2 YNFKEQ. The chain's CDR3 is CASRPSTSEAGGEQFF. The CDR3 bases are TGTGCCAGCAGGCCTAGTACTAGCGAGGCCGGGGGTGAGCAGTTCTTC.

The gene calls are TRBV5-6 and TRBJ1-4; 10 bases map to TRBD1. After removal of 4 bases from V and 6 bases from J, the junction contained 6 bases not matched to a gene. Looked up from germline, CDR1 is SGHDT and CDR2 is YYEEEE. The CDR3 spans 15 residues. CDR3 in DNA: TGTGCCAGCAGCATGACAGGGGGCGCGTATGAAAAACTGTTTTTT. This encodes CASSMTGGAYEKLFF.

This clone has just one count. V is TRBV4-2 and J is TRBJ1-5, with TRBD1 as a possible D gene (5 bases). The CDR3 is made up of 16 amino acids. V dropped 2 bases and J dropped 0 bases, with 11 bases sitting between them. Germline V gives CDR1 LGHNA, CDR2 YNFKEQ. CDR3 sequence: CASSQHTGLSNQPQHF. The DNA for the CDR3 is TGTGCCAGCAGCCAACACACAGGCCTTAGCAATCAGCCCCAGCATTTT.

The chain is built from TRBV5-8 and TRBJ2-5, with 11 bases identical to TRBD1. The CDR3 is 15 residues long. J was trimmed by 2 bases and V by 4 bases; bases with no gene match: 4. Germline V gene lookup returns CDR1 SGHTS and CDR2 YDEGEE. The CDR3 DNA is TGTGCCAGCAGCCCGGGGGACAGGGGGCAAGAGACCCAGTACTTC. This gives the protein CASSPGDRGQETQYF.

V is TRBV4-3 and J is TRBJ2-1; 15 nucleotides match TRBD2. The V and J ends lost 0 bases and 1 base, in that order; junction bases with no gene match: 4. The CDR3 loop spans 19 amino acids. CDR1 LGHNA and CDR2 YSLEER come from the germline V gene. CDR3: CASSQEGGLAGGSYNEQFF. CDR3 in DNA: TGCGCCAGCAGCCAAGAAGGGGGACTAGCGGGAGGATCCTACAATGAGCAGTTCTTC.

This clone came up once. CDR3 sequence reads: CASSLAGFYEQYF. In nucleotides, the CDR3 is TGTGCCAGCAGCTTGGCGGGGTTCTACGAGCAGTACTTC. This rearrangement joins TRBV7-2 to TRBJ2-7; perhaps TRBD2 as D (6 bases). The CDR3 extends over 13 amino acids. V was clipped by 3 bases and J by 3 bases, with 9 bases between them. Germline V gene data show CDR1 as SGHTA and CDR2 as FQGNSA.

This sequence joins TRBV7-9 and TRBJ2-7, with 7 bases identical to TRBD1. The germline gives CDR1 SEHNR, CDR2 FQNEAQ (reference sequence). The V and J ends lost 4 bases and 3 bases, in that order; junction bases with no gene match: 9. The CDR3 length is 15 residues. CDR3: CASSSRDSTNYEQYF. For the CDR3, the DNA is TGTGCCAGCAGCTCCCGGGACAGCACTAACTACGAGCAGTACTTC. The full variable domain, rest sourced from reference TRBV7-9 and TRBJ2-7, is DTGVSQNPRHKITKRGQNVTFRCDPISEHNRLYWYRQTLGQGPEFLTYFQNEAQLEKSRLLSDRFSAERPKGSFSTLEIQRTEQGDSAMYLCASSSRDSTNYEQYFGPGTRLTVT.

The chain links TRBV7-6 to TRBJ1-4, with 9 bases lining up with TRBD1. The junction had 4 bases not matched to a gene; V was cut back by 6 bases and J by 2 bases. Germline V CDR1 and CDR2: SGHVS, FNYEAQ. The CDR3 is made up of 15 amino acids. The DNA for the CDR3 is TGTGCCAGCAGTGTACAGGGGGCGACTAATGAAAAACTGTTTTTT. Protein sequence: CASSVQGATNEKLFF.

The chain links TRBV5-1 to TRBJ2-2; D possibly corresponds to TRBD2 (5 bases). CDR1 SGHRS and CDR2 YFSETQ come from the germline V gene. Trimming shortened V by 4 bases and J by 3 bases, and 16 bases separated the two germline ends. The length of the CDR3 is 16 residues. The CDR3 loop reads CASSVGNSGDTGELFF. CDR3 sequence (DNA): TGCGCCAGCAGCGTAGGAAACAGCGGTGACACCGGGGAGCTGTTTTTT.

V usage is TRBV21-1 and J usage is TRBJ2-5; the D segment call TRBD2 is taken from the table without a DNA check. TRBV21-1 is assigned pseudogene status. The CDR3 runs to 13 residues. The CDR3 here is CASPPREQETQYF. In DNA form, the CDR3 reads TGTGCCAGCCCGCCAAGGGAGCAAGAGACCCAGTACTTC.

The chain employs TRBV4-1 and TRBJ2-7; 8 positions match TRBD1. With V trimmed by 2 bases and J by 3 bases, 15 bases remained unmatched. The germline V gene has CDR1 MGHRA and CDR2 YSYEKL. The CDR3 length is 18 residues. CDR3 loop: CASSQSRATGGPGYEQYF. In DNA, the CDR3 is TGCGCCAGCAGCCAATCCCGCGCTACAGGGGGTCCAGGCTACGAGCAGTACTTC.

CDR3 sequence reads: CASSSAGGPFNEQFF. CDR3 sequence (DNA): TGTGCCAGCAGCTCAGCGGGAGGGCCGTTCAATGAGCAGTTCTTC. V gene TRBV5-8 combines with J gene TRBJ2-1, with 10 bases lining up with TRBD2. The CDR3 totals 15 residues. J gave up 6 bases and V 3 bases, and 6 bases lay outside the gene matches. CDR1 is SGHTS and CDR2 is YDEGEE in the germline V gene.

The chain recombines TRBV6-6 with TRBJ1-2, with TRBD1 as a possible D gene (6 bases). The CDR3 has 11 amino acids. The V end lost 5 bases, the J end lost 8 bases, and 9 bases lay between the germline ends. Germline values: CDR1 MNHNY, CDR2 SVGAGI (reference sequence). In nucleotides, the CDR3 is TGTGCCAGCAGTGACAGGAGCGGCTACACCTTC. It encodes CASSDRSGYTF.

The chain joins TRBV19 to TRBJ1-1; 8 nucleotides match TRBD1. J gave up 2 bases and V 9 bases, and 14 bases lay outside the gene matches. The CDR3 extends over 16 amino acids. Germline CDR1 LNHDA, CDR2 SQIVND (reference sequence). The CDR3 region has the DNA TGTGCCAGCAGCCCGGACAGGGCGGGTCTCAACACTGAAGCTTTCTTT. Translated: CASSPDRAGLNTEAFF.

J is TRBJ2-3 and V is TRBV2; TRBD1 agrees at 9 bases. The CDR3 runs 13 residues. V lost 5 bases, J lost 4 bases, and 1 base stayed unmatched. CDR1 SNHLY and CDR2 FYNNEI come from the germline V gene. The CDR3 DNA reads as TGTGCCAGCAGTCGGGACAGGGCAGATACGCAGTATTTT. It yields the protein CASSRDRADTQYF. The full variable domain, completed using reference TRBV2 and TRBJ2-3, is EPEVTQTPSHQVTQMGQEVILRCVPISNHLYFYWYRQILGQKVEFLVSFYNNEISEKSEIFDDQFSVERPDGSNFTLKIRSTKLEDSAMYFCASSRDRADTQYFGPGTRLTVL.

The genes are TRBV1 and TRBJ2-1; no check of the table's D call, TRBD1, against the DNA was made. TRBV1 is tagged as a pseudogene. The CDR3 is made up of 13 amino acids. The CDR3 is CTSKGQSGNEQFF. CDR3 DNA sequence: TGCACCAGCAAGGGGCAGTCTGGGAATGAGCAGTTCTTC.

CDR3: CASSQGSRTMNSPLHF. CDR3 sequence (DNA): TGCGCCAGCAGCCAAGGAAGTAGAACTATGAATTCACCCCTCCACTTT. The rearrangement joins TRBV4-1 to TRBJ1-6; D gene unclear. The CDR3 extends over 16 amino acids. Germline CDR1 is MGHRA and CDR2 is YSYEKL. The germline V and J ends were trimmed by 1 base and 7 bases, with 14 bases remaining between them.

The chain carries TRBV5-4 and TRBJ2-3; 7 bases agree with TRBD2. This CDR3 has 16 residues. J gave up 2 bases and V 0 bases, and 6 bases lay outside the gene matches. Germline loops: CDR1 SGHNT, CDR2 YYREEE (reference sequence). The CDR3 DNA follows: TGTGCCAGCAGCTTGGCTGTTGGGGGGGACACAGATACGCAGTATTTT. Amino acids: CASSLAVGGDTDTQYF. The whole variable domain, remainder taken from reference TRBV5-4 and TRBJ2-3, is ETGVTQSPTHLIKTRGQQVTLRCSSQSGHNTVSWYQQALGQGPQFIFQYYREEENGRGNFPPRFSGLQFPNYSSELNVNALELDDSALYLCASSLAVGGDTDTQYFGPGTRLTVL.

This rearrangement joins TRBV2 to TRBJ1-2; D is ambiguous. Trimming took off 7 bases at V and 0 bases at J, with 9 bases between the two ends. CDR1 is SNHLY and CDR2 is FYNNEI in the germline V gene. This CDR3 contains 13 residues. In nucleotides, the CDR3 is TGTGCCAGCATGTTAGTAGCTAACTATGGCTACACCTTC. It is translated as CASMLVANYGYTF.

CDR3 loop: CASSPQSLVNTQYF. The CDR3 DNA reads as TGCGCCAGCAGCCCCCAGTCCCTGGTAAATACGCAGTATTTT. V gene TRBV4-1 combines with J gene TRBJ2-3, with D hard to call. CDR3 length: 14 amino acids. V shed 4 bases and J shed 7 bases, with 15 bases lying between them. Germline-derived CDR1 and CDR2 are MGHRA and YSYEKL.

V and J are TRBV5-5 and TRBJ2-7; TRBD1 matches at 10 bases. The CDR3 has 14 residues. J was trimmed by 3 bases and V by 4 bases; bases with no gene match: 4. Germline V gives CDR1 SGHKS, CDR2 YYEKEE (reference sequence). The CDR3 sequence is CASSIGTGVYEQYF. The CDR3 DNA reads as TGTGCCAGCAGCATCGGGACAGGGGTCTACGAGCAGTACTTC.

The chain is built from TRBV2 and TRBJ2-3; D unresolved. The CDR3 loop spans 13 amino acids. The V end was cut by 4 bases, the J end by 3 bases, with 8 bases between. Per germline, CDR1 SNHLY and CDR2 FYNNEI. The CDR3 sequence: CASSGPGTDTQYF. CDR3 sequence (DNA): TGTGCCAGCAGTGGTCCCGGGACAGATACGCAGTATTTT.

This chain links TRBV30 with TRBJ2-3; a weak D match, TRBD2 (6 bases). Germline V lookup: CDR1 GTSNPN, CDR2 SVGIG (reference sequence). V lost 5 bases to trimming and J lost 6 bases, with 9 bases between them. The CDR3 sequence is 11 residues long. The CDR3 here is CAWRETDTQYF. The DNA for the CDR3 is TGTGCCTGGCGGGAGACTGATACGCAGTATTTT.

As to this clone: One end of the junction does not line up with germline, which may come from a read error. V is TRBV4-1 and J is TRBJ2-1; D gene unclear. Germline CDR1 and CDR2: MGHRA and YSYEKL. The CDR3 has 12 amino acids. The CDR3 DNA sequence: TGCGCCAGCAGCCAACCCTACAGTGAGCAGTTCTTC. Encoded protein: CASSQPYSEQFF.

The V gene is TRBV18, the J gene TRBJ1-2, with D tentatively TRBD1 (6 bases). CDR3 size: 16 residues. Trimming left V 0 bases short and J 3 bases short, with 14 bases between. Germline V gene data show CDR1 as KGHSH and CDR2 as LQKENI. The CDR3 nucleotides are TGTGCCAGCTCACCACCGATGGGGGCCAGGGACTATGGCTACACCTTC. Translation: CASSPPMGARDYGYTF.